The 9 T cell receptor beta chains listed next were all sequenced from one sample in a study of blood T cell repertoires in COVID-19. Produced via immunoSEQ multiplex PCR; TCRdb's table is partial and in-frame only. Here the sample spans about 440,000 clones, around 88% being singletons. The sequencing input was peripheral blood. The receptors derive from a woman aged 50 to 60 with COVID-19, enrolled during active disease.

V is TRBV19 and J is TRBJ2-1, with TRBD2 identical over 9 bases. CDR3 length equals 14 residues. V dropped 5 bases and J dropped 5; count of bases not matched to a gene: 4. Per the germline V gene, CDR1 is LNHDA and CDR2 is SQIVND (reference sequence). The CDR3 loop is CASSFLAGNNEQFF. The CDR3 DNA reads TGTGCCAGTAGTTTCCTAGCGGGGAACAATGAGCAGTTCTTC.

In DNA form, the CDR3 reads TGTGCCAGCAGCTTCTCATCCTCAGGGGAGCAGTACTTC. Amino acids: CASSFSSSGEQYF. The chain employs TRBV11-3 and TRBJ2-7; D is perhaps TRBD1 (5 bases). The CDR3 loop spans 13 amino acids. Germline loops: CDR1 SGHNT, CDR2 YENEEA. The V and J ends lost 3 bases and 7 bases respectively, with 13 bases between them.

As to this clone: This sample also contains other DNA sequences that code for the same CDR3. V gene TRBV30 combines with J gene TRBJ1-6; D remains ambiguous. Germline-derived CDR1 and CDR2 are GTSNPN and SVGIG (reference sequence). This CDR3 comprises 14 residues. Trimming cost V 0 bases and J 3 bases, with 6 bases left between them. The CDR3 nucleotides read TGTGCCTGGAGTGTTGGCAGCTATAATTCACCCCTCCACTTT. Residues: CAWSVGSYNSPLHF.

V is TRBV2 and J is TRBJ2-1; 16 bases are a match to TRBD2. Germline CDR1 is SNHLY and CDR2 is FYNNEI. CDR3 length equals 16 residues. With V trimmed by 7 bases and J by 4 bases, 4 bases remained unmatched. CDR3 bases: TGTGCCAGCACCGGGACTAGCGGGGGGGTATACAATGAGCAGTTCTTC. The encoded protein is CASTGTSGGVYNEQFF.

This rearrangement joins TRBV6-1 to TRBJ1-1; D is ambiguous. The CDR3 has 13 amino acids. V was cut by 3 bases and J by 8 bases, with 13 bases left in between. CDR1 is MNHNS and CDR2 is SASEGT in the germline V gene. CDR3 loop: CASSETGLSEAFF. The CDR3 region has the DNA TGTGCCAGCAGTGAGACTGGACTCTCCGAAGCTTTCTTT.

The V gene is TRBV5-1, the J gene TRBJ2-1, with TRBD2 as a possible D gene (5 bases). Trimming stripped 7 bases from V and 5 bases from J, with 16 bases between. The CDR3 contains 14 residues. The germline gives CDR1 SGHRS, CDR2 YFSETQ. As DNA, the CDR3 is TGCGCCAGCGGACCTCGAGGGCGCAACAATGAGCAGTTCTTC. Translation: CASGPRGRNNEQFF.

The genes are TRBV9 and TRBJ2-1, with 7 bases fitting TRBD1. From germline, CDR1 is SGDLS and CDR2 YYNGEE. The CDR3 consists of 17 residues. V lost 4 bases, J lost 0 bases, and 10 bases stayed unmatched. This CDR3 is CASSPTRAGGSYNEQFF. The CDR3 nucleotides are TGTGCCAGCAGCCCCACCAGGGCAGGGGGCTCCTACAATGAGCAGTTCTTC.

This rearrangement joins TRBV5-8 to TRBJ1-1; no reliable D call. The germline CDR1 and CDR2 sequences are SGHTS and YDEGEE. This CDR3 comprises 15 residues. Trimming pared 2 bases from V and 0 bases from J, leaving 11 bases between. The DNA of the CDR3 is TGTGCCAGCAGCTTCATTTACAGCATGAACACTGAAGCTTTCTTT. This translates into CASSFIYSMNTEAFF.

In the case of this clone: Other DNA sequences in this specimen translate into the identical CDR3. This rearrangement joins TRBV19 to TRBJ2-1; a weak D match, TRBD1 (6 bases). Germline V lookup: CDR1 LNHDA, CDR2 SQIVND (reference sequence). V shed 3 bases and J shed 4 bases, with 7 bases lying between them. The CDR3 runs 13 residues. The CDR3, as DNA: TGTGCCAGTAGTATCGGACAGTACAATGAGCAGTTCTTC. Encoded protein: CASSIGQYNEQFF.